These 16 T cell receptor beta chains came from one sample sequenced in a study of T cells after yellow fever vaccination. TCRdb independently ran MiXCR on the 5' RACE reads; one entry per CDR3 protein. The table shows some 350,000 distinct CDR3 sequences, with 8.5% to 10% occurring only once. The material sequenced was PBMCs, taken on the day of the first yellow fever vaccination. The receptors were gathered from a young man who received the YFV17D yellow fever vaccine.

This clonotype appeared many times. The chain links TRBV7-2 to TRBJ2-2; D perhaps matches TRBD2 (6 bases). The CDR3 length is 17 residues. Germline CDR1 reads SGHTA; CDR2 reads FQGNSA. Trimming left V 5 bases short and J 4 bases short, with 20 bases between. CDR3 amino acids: CASSRSSDYGGTGELFF. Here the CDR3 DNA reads TGTGCCAGCAGCCGTTCGTCGGACTACGGGGGCACCGGGGAGCTGTTTTTT.

CDR3 DNA sequence: TGTGCCAGCAGTGAATACTACCGAAATTCCTACGAGCAGTACGTC. It codes for CASSEYYRNSYEQYV. The chain has TRBV6-1 and TRBJ2-7, with no clear D. Germline CDR1 and CDR2: MNHNS and SASEGT. V was trimmed by 2 bases and J by 1 base, leaving 12 bases between them. CDR3 length equals 15 residues.

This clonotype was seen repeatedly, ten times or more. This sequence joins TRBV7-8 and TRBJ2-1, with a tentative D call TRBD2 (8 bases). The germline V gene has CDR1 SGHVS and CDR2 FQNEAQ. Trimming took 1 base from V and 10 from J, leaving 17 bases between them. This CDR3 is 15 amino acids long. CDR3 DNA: TGTGCCAGCAGCTTAGAAGGGGGCGGGGGGCAGGAGCAGTTCTTC. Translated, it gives CASSLEGGGGQEQFF. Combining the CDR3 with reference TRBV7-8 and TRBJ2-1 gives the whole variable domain GAGVSQSPRYKVAKRGQDVALRCDPISGHVSLFWYQQALGQGPEFLTYFQNEAQLDKSGLPSDRFFAERPEGSVSTLKIQRTQQEDSAVYLCASSLEGGGGQEQFFGPGTRLTVL.

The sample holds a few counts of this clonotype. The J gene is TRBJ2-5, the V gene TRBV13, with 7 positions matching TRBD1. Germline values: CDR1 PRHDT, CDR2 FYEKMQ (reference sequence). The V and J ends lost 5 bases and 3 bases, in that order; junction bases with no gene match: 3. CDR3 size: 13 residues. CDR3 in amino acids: CASSDGTEETQYF. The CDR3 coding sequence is TGTGCCAGCAGCGACGGGACAGAAGAGACCCAGTACTTC.

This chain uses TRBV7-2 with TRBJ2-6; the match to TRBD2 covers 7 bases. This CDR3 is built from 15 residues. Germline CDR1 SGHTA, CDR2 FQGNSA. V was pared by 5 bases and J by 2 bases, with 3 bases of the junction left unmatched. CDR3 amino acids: CASSREVTGANVLTF. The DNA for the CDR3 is TGTGCCAGCAGCCGGGAGGTCACTGGGGCCAACGTCCTGACTTTC.

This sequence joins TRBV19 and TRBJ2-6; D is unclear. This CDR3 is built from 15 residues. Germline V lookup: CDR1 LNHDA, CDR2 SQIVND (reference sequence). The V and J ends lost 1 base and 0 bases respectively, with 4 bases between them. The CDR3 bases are TGTGCCAGTAGTATAGGGAACTCTGGGGCCAACGTCCTGACTTTC. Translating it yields CASSIGNSGANVLTF.

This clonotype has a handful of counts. The DNA of the CDR3 is TGTGCCAGCAGTAGGACAGCTTCGAACACTGAAGCTTTCTTT. It yields the protein CASSRTASNTEAFF. The chain couples TRBV12-3 or TRBV12-4 to TRBJ1-1; possibly TRBD1 for D (6 bases). V gave up 5 bases and J gave up 1 base, with 11 bases separating them. This CDR3 is 14 amino acids long.

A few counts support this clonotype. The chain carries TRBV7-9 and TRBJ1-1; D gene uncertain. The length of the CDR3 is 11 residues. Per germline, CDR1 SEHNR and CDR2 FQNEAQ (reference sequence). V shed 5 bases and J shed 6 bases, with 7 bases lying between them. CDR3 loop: CASSQGPEAFF. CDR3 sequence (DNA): TGTGCCAGCAGCCAAGGGCCTGAAGCTTTCTTT.

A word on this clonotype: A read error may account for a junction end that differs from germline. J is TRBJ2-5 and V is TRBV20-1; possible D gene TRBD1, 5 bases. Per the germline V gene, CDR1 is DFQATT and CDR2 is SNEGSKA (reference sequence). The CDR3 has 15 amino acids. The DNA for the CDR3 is TGCAGTGCTAGAGATACAGTGGACATGGAAGAGTCCCAGTACTTC. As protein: CSARDTVDMEESQYF.

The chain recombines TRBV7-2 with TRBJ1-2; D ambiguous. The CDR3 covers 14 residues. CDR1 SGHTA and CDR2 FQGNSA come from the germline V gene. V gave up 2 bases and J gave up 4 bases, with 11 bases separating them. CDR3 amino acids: CASSLSRWGYGYTF. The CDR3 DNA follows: TGTGCCAGCAGCTTATCGAGGTGGGGCTATGGCTACACCTTC.

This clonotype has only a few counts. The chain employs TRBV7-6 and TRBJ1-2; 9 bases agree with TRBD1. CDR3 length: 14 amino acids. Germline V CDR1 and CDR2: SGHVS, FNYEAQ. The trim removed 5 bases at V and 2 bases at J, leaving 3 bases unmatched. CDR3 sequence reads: CASSTGQGNYGYTF. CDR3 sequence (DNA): TGTGCCAGCAGCACGGGACAGGGAAACTATGGCTACACCTTC.

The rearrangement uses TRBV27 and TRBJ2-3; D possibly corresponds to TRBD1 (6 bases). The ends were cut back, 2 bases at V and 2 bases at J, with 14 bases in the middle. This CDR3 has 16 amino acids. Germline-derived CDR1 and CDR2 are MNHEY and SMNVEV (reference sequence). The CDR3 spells CASSLVRQEITDTQYF. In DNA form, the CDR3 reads TGTGCCAGCAGTTTAGTCCGACAGGAGATCACAGATACGCAGTATTTT.

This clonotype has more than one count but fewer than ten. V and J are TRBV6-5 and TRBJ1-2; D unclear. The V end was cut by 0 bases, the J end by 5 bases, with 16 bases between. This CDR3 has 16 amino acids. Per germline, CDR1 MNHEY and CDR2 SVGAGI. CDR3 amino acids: CASSYSSASIGYGYTF. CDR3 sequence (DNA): TGTGCCAGCAGTTACTCCAGCGCAAGTATTGGGTATGGCTACACCTTC.

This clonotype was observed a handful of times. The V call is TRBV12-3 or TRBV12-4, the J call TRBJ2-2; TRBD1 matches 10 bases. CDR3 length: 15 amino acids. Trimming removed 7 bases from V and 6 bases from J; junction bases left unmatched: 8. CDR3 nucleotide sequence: TGTGCCAGCACCGACGGGACAGGGGTGGCCGGGGAGCTGTTTTTT. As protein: CASTDGTGVAGELFF.

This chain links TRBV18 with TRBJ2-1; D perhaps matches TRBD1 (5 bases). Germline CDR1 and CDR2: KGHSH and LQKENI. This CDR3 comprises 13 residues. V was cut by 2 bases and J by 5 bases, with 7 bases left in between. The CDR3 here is CASSPSRDNEQFF. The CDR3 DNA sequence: TGTGCCAGCTCACCATCCAGGGACAATGAGCAGTTCTTC.

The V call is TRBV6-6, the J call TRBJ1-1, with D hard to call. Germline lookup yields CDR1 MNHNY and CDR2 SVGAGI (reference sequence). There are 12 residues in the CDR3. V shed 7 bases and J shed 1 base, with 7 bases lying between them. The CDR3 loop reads CASKHQNTEAFF. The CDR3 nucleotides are TGTGCCAGCAAACATCAGAACACTGAAGCTTTCTTT.